Presented here are 6 T cell receptor beta chains from one specimen sequenced in a study of siplizumab effects on memory and regulatory T cells. The assay was immunoSEQ multiplex PCR, and TCRdb's table has in-frame clones only and misses some. This sample has approximately 56,000 clones; less than 98% occur once, and the top ten carry roughly 1.1%. Sequenced: naive CD8+ T cells sorted from blood. The receptor source for this set is a human donor in good health.

This clone appeared once. This chain links TRBV10-3 with TRBJ1-1; unclear D gene. The CDR3 runs to 12 residues. V lost 5 bases, J lost 4 bases, and 8 bases lay in between. CDR1 is ENHRY and CDR2 is SYGVKD in the germline V gene. The CDR3: CAISTGGTEAFF. The CDR3 coding sequence is TGTGCCATCAGTACTGGTGGCACTGAAGCTTTCTTT.

The J gene is TRBJ1-1, the V gene TRBV9, with D possibly being TRBD1 (5 bases). V shed 3 bases and J shed 0 bases, with 15 bases lying between them. Germline-derived CDR1 and CDR2 are SGDLS and YYNGEE. This CDR3 spans 16 amino acids. CDR3 nucleotides: TGTGCCAGCAGCGGGGCTCATGAGGGGTTGAACACTGAAGCTTTCTTT. Amino acid sequence: CASSGAHEGLNTEAFF.

This clone was detected once. This chain connects TRBV28 to TRBJ2-7; possible D gene TRBD1, 5 bases. V was clipped by 8 bases and J by 3 bases, with 17 bases between them. The CDR3 covers 14 residues. Looked up from germline, CDR1 is MDHEN and CDR2 is SYDVKM. The CDR3 reads CASVSPQGVYEQYF. In DNA, the CDR3 is TGTGCCAGCGTTTCCCCCCAGGGTGTCTACGAGCAGTACTTC.

The V and J genes are TRBV19 and TRBJ1-5; 10 bases are shared with TRBD1. Germline assignment: CDR1 LNHDA and CDR2 SQIVND (reference sequence). V trimming: 3 bases; J trimming: 6 bases; junction bases outside the gene matches: 5. The CDR3 has 15 amino acids. As DNA, the CDR3 is TGTGCCAGTAGTATGCCGGGACAGGGGCCTCAGCCCCAGCATTTT. Encoded protein: CASSMPGQGPQPQHF.

The chain is built from TRBV28 and TRBJ1-1; D not certain. V lost 4 bases, J lost 11 bases, and 8 bases lay in between. The CDR3 is 10 amino acids. From germline, CDR1 is MDHEN and CDR2 SYDVKM. As DNA, the CDR3 is TGTGCCAGCAGTTCGGGGAGCGCTTTCTTT. It specifies CASSSGSAFF.

This clone was seen a handful of times. The chain has TRBV5-1 and TRBJ2-7; tentative D call: TRBD1 (6 bases). This CDR3 comprises 16 residues. V lost 4 bases, J lost 0 bases, and 17 bases lay in between. Germline lookup yields CDR1 SGHRS and CDR2 YFSETQ. CDR3 in amino acids: CASSAGRQESSYEQYF. Here the CDR3 DNA reads TGCGCCAGCAGCGCAGGCAGACAGGAGAGCTCCTACGAGCAGTACTTC. The variable domain in full, with the rest retrieved from reference TRBV5-1 and TRBJ2-7, is KAGVTQTPRYLIKTRGQQVTLSCSPISGHRSVSWYQQTPGQGLQFLFEYFSETQRNKGNFPGRFSGRQFSNSRSEMNVSTLELGDSALYLCASSAGRQESSYEQYFGPGTRLTVT.